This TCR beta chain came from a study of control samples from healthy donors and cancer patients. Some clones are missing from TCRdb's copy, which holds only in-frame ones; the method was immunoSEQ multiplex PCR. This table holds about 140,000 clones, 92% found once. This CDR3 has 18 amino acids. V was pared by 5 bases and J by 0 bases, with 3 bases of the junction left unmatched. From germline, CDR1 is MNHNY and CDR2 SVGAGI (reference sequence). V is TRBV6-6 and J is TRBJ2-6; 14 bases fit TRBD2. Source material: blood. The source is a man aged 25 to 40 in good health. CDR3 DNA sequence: TGTGCCAGCAGTCTGACTAGCGGGAGGGCCTCTGGGGCCAACGTCCTGACTTTC. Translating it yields CASSLTSGRASGANVLTF.